This T cell receptor beta chain was observed in a study of blood T cell repertoires in COVID-19. Study-wide context: Some COVID-19 samples were acute and others convalescent; all came from the United States, Italy and Spain. PBMCs, B-cell-depleted T cells, or T cells provided the cDNA or gDNA that made up the material.

A single count supports this clone. Original methodology: Estimated nucleated cell counts came from reference gene primer amplification. Sequenced by immunoSEQ multiplex PCR; TCRdb stores in-frame clones only, minus some. V and J calls and clone size follow that table, whereas D and trimming were derived from the DNA. The profile shows around 130,000 clones, about 76% of them singletons. Unmatched junction bases numbered 8, after V lost 3 bases and J lost 6 bases. The CDR3 loop spans 15 amino acids. The germline V gene has CDR1 MGHRA and CDR2 YSYEKL. V and J are TRBV4-1 and TRBJ1-2; 9 bases match TRBD1. This clonotype was sampled from an elderly man with acute or convalescent COVID-19. Sequencing input: peripheral blood. The CDR3 DNA is TGCGCCAGCAGCCAGGCCTCGGGACAGGGACATGGCTACACCTTC. This gives the protein CASSQASGQGHGYTF.